Below are 28 T cell receptor beta chains sequenced from a single sample in a study of spatial heterogeneity in lung cancer. TCRdb itself ran the 5' RACE reads through MiXCR, one entry per CDR3 protein. Among about 5,500 distinct CDR3 sequences listed, around 12% were seen once. Time point here: sample taken at primary tumor resection. The sequencing used lung tissue, collected at surgery. These receptors came from a human donor with early-stage non-small cell lung cancer.

This clonotype qualifies as medium-sized. This beta chain is a stray sequence in a library constructed for alpha chains; its clone size is not meaningful. J is TRBJ2-2 and V is TRBV11-2; D unresolved. V lost 0 bases and J lost 2, with 7 bases in between. The germline gives CDR1 SGHAT, CDR2 FQNNGV. This CDR3 is built from 15 residues. For the CDR3, the DNA is TGTGCCAGCAGCTTAGAACAGCTAAACACCGGGGAGCTGTTTTTT. Protein product: CASSLEQLNTGELFF.

On this clonotype: Found in a library prepared for alpha chains, this beta chain is an off-target read, and its abundance has little meaning. The chain combines TRBV10-3 with TRBJ2-7, with 7 bases lining up with TRBD1. Trimming removed 5 bases from V and 3 bases from J; junction bases left unmatched: 4. Germline loops: CDR1 ENHRY, CDR2 SYGVKD. The CDR3 is 13 residues long. In DNA, the CDR3 is TGTGCCATCAGTACCGGGGACAGCTACGAGCAGTACTTC. Residues: CAISTGDSYEQYF.

This clonotype was counted ten times or more. This beta chain is a stray read from a library made for alpha chains; its abundance is not meaningful. The V gene is TRBV12-3 or TRBV12-4, the J gene TRBJ1-1, with D possibly being TRBD1 (5 bases). Between the trimmed V and J ends, which lost 4 bases and 1 base, there was a span of 13 bases. The CDR3 loop spans 15 amino acids. The CDR3 reads CASSSPGRPNTEAFF. The DNA for the CDR3 is TGTGCCAGCAGTTCCCCGGGGCGGCCGAACACTGAAGCTTTCTTT.

By frequency in the sample, this clonotype is medium-sized. A library prepared for alpha chains yielded this beta chain as an off-target read; its size is of little meaning. The chain uses TRBV18 and TRBJ1-1; D is undetermined. The V gene's germline CDR1 is KGHSH and CDR2 LQKENI. V dropped 1 base and J dropped 6 bases, with 18 bases sitting between them. The CDR3 loop spans 16 amino acids. The CDR3, as DNA: TGTGCCAGCTCACCACGGCAATCCATATCAGGCGCTGAAGCTTTCTTT. Protein: CASSPRQSISGAEAFF.

This clonotype was seen repeatedly, ten times or more. This beta chain slipped into a library made for alpha chains as a stray read, so its size is not meaningful. V usage is TRBV27 and J usage is TRBJ1-2; TRBD1 is a possible D gene (6 bases). This CDR3 spans 12 amino acids. From germline, CDR1 is MNHEY and CDR2 SMNVEV (reference sequence). Trimming pared 3 bases from V and 7 bases from J, leaving 9 bases between. The CDR3 coding sequence is TGTGCCAGCAGTTTCCGGGGGCTTGGCTACACCTTC. Translation gives CASSFRGLGYTF.

In its sample, this clonotype was seen many times. Since the library was made to target alpha chains, this beta chain is a stray read and its abundance is not meaningful. The V gene is TRBV4-1, the J gene TRBJ2-5; D call uncertain. In germline, CDR1 is MGHRA, CDR2 YSYEKL. This CDR3 has 16 amino acids. V lost 1 base, J lost 0 bases, and 12 bases lay in between. In nucleotides, the CDR3 is TGCGCCAGCAGCCAAGGACTGTTACCGTACCAAGAGACCCAGTACTTC. It specifies CASSQGLLPYQETQYF.

As regards this clonotype: The size of this beta chain means little, since it is a stray read in a library made for alpha chains. The rearrangement joins TRBV6-1 to TRBJ1-6, with TRBD1 matching 7 bases. The CDR3 is made up of 14 amino acids. CDR1 is MNHNS and CDR2 is SASEGT in the germline V gene. J was trimmed by 6 bases and V by 6 bases; bases with no gene match: 5. This CDR3 is CASSRDRINSPLHF. DNA of the CDR3: TGTGCCAGCAGCAGGGACAGAATTAATTCACCCCTCCACTTT.

This clonotype was recorded many times. Because this beta chain is a stray read in a library intended to capture alpha chains, its abundance should not be given much weight. This chain joins TRBV7-3 and TRBJ1-1; 7 nucleotides align to TRBD1. Germline lookup yields CDR1 SGHTA and CDR2 FQGTGA. Trimming cost V 4 bases and J 0 bases; bases outside gene matches: 8. The CDR3 loop spans 16 amino acids. CDR3 loop: CASSSPGTAMNTEAFF. The CDR3 bases are TGTGCCAGCAGCTCTCCCGGGACAGCTATGAACACTGAAGCTTTCTTT.

By sample share, this clonotype is medium-sized. This beta chain lies outside the target of a library built for alpha chains; its clone size means little. The CDR3 is CASSINQGALSYGYTF. CDR3 in DNA: TGTGCCAGCAGTATAAATCAGGGGGCCCTGAGCTATGGCTACACCTTC. V is TRBV6-1 and J is TRBJ1-2, with 8 positions matching TRBD1. In germline, CDR1 is MNHNS, CDR2 SASEGT. V shed 5 bases and J 4 bases; nucleotides not matched to a gene: 12. The CDR3 is 16 residues long.

At least ten counts were recorded for this clonotype. The library was designed around alpha chains, so this beta chain is a stray read whose abundance carries little weight. V usage is TRBV12-3 or TRBV12-4 and J usage is TRBJ1-2, with a tentative D call TRBD1 (6 bases). Trimming took 2 bases from V and 4 from J, leaving 11 bases between them. The CDR3 length is 14 residues. The CDR3 loop reads CASSLWGAGYGYTF. The CDR3 DNA reads as TGTGCCAGCAGTTTATGGGGGGCGGGCTATGGCTACACCTTC.

This clonotype was recorded many times. The library was designed around alpha chains, so this beta chain is a stray read whose abundance carries little weight. This chain joins TRBV9 and TRBJ2-6; the D is unclear. V lost 4 bases and J 0 bases, leaving 11 bases between the germline ends. CDR3 length: 16 residues. The germline V gene has CDR1 SGDLS and CDR2 YYNGEE. This CDR3 reads CASSSDRSSGANVLTF. In DNA form, the CDR3 reads TGTGCCAGCAGCTCGGACCGGAGCTCTGGGGCCAACGTCCTGACTTTC.

This clonotype was counted many times. For a library built for alpha chains, this beta chain is a stray read; little rests on its size. V usage is TRBV10-2 and J usage is TRBJ1-2, with a weak D call TRBD1 (6 bases). This CDR3 comprises 16 residues. The germline V and J ends were trimmed by 0 bases and 8 bases, with 19 bases remaining between them. Germline V gene data show CDR1 as WSHSY and CDR2 as SAAADI. CDR3 nucleotides: TGCGCCAGCAGTGAGTCGGGCGGGCGGGGGCGCGGAGGCTACACCTTC. Protein product: CASSESGGRGRGGYTF.

This clonotype is classed as medium-sized (0.01 to 0.1%). This beta chain is a stray read from a library made for alpha chains; its abundance is not meaningful. The chain links TRBV10-3 to TRBJ2-3; TRBD1 matches at 7 bases. V dropped 5 bases and J dropped 0; count of bases not matched to a gene: 14. The CDR3 has 18 amino acids. Germline V lookup: CDR1 ENHRY, CDR2 SYGVKD. CDR3: CAISMPGQKISSTDTQYF. In nucleotides, the CDR3 is TGTGCCATCAGTATGCCGGGACAGAAAATCTCTAGCACAGATACGCAGTATTTT.

This clonotype is medium-sized in the sample. This beta chain is off target for a library built for alpha chains, so its abundance means little. The chain carries TRBV11-2 and TRBJ1-6, with a tentative D call TRBD1 (5 bases). V was pared by 0 bases and J by 10 bases, with 10 bases between. Germline-derived CDR1 and CDR2 are SGHAT and FQNNGV. The CDR3 sequence is 14 residues long. CDR3 sequence: CASSLEQAISPLHF. CDR3 in DNA: TGTGCCAGCAGCTTAGAACAGGCCATCTCACCCCTCCACTTT.

On this clonotype: A library made for alpha chains picked up this beta chain off target, so its size means little. This chain connects TRBV20-1 to TRBJ1-5; 10 bases are shared with TRBD1. V was clipped by 5 bases and J by 3 bases; unmatched bases: 7. CDR1 DFQATT and CDR2 SNEGSKA come from the germline V gene (reference sequence). CDR3 length: 15 residues. The CDR3: CSAGTGVSNNQPQHF. CDR3 in DNA: TGCAGTGCTGGGACAGGGGTATCTAACAATCAGCCCCAGCATTTT.

By share, this clonotype ranks as medium-sized. As an off-target read in a library built for alpha chains, this beta chain has a frequency of little significance. This chain joins TRBV5-4 and TRBJ1-1; 7 nucleotides agree with TRBD1. The CDR3 is 14 amino acids. Germline trimming cut 0 bases from V and 10 bases from J; bases unmatched to any gene: 9. Germline assignment: CDR1 SGHNT and CDR2 YYREEE (reference sequence). The CDR3 protein is CASSLDQGGLGAFF. CDR3 bases: TGTGCCAGCAGCTTGGATCAGGGGGGCTTAGGAGCTTTCTTT. Looking up the rest from reference TRBV5-4 and TRBJ1-1 gives the full variable domain: ETGVTQSPTHLIKTRGQQVTLRCSSQSGHNTVSWYQQALGQGPQFIFQYYREEENGRGNFPPRFSGLQFPNYSSELNVNALELDDSALYLCASSLDQGGLGAFFGQGTRLTVV.

This clonotype was seen repeatedly, ten times or more. This beta chain turned up in a library designed for alpha chains; as an off-target read, its abundance says little. V and J are TRBV25-1 and TRBJ2-1; possibly TRBD2 for D (7 bases). The germline V gene has CDR1 MGHDK and CDR2 SYGVNS. V was clipped by 7 bases and J by 7 bases, with 14 bases between them. The CDR3 loop spans 13 amino acids. The CDR3 loop is CASNGGRGNEQFF. The CDR3 nucleotides read TGTGCCAGCAACGGGGGGCGCGGTAATGAGCAGTTCTTC.

This clonotype was recorded many times. A library made for alpha chains picked up this beta chain off target, so its size means little. The V and J genes are TRBV12-3 or TRBV12-4 and TRBJ2-7; possible D gene TRBD1, 5 bases. Deletions cut 5 bases from V and 2 bases from J, with 13 bases between. The CDR3 is made up of 14 amino acids. The CDR3 loop is CASSRLGRTYEQYF. The DNA of the CDR3 is TGTGCCAGCAGTCGTCTGGGGCGAACCTACGAGCAGTACTTC.

To note about this clonotype: This beta chain was picked up by a library intended for alpha chains and is off target, so its count carries little meaning. The J gene is TRBJ2-2, the V gene TRBV7-3; D ambiguous. V was shortened by 6 bases and J by 0 bases, with 8 bases between the two germline ends. CDR3 length: 14 amino acids. The germline gives CDR1 SGHTA, CDR2 FQGTGA. CDR3 sequence reads: CASRPAANTGELFF. CDR3 DNA: TGTGCCAGCAGACCAGCAGCGAACACCGGGGAGCTGTTTTTT.

The table lists this clonotype with many counts. Little can be read into the size of this beta chain, an off-target read in a library designed for alpha chains. The genes are TRBV7-9 and TRBJ1-1; tentative D call: TRBD1 (6 bases). The CDR3 totals 15 residues. The V and J ends lost 5 bases and 0 bases respectively, with 13 bases between them. The germline V gene has CDR1 SEHNR and CDR2 FQNEAQ (reference sequence). The CDR3 loop is CASSHGQFMNTEAFF. The CDR3 DNA reads as TGTGCCAGCAGCCATGGACAGTTCATGAACACTGAAGCTTTCTTT.

This clonotype was seen repeatedly, ten times or more. Little can be read into the size of this beta chain, an off-target read in a library designed for alpha chains. This chain joins TRBV27 and TRBJ1-1; D possibly corresponds to TRBD1 (5 bases). Germline lookup yields CDR1 MNHEY and CDR2 SMNVEV (reference sequence). CDR3 length: 15 amino acids. Trimming took 6 bases from V and 1 from J, leaving 15 bases between them. CDR3 amino acids: CASSSPWGPNTEAFF. The CDR3 DNA reads TGTGCCAGCAGCTCTCCTTGGGGCCCGAACACTGAAGCTTTCTTT.

This clonotype is large in the sample. The library was prepared for alpha chains; this beta chain is a stray read, so its frequency means little. This sequence joins TRBV29-1 and TRBJ2-3, with D unresolved. Trimming stripped 6 bases from V and 2 bases from J, with 18 bases between. The CDR3 contains 15 residues. Germline V CDR1 and CDR2: SQVTM, ANQGSEA. The CDR3 loop is CSVSDPHTNTDTQYF. The CDR3 DNA reads as TGCAGCGTCTCGGATCCACATACCAACACAGATACGCAGTATTTT.

Concerning this clonotype itself: Because this beta chain is a stray read in a library intended to capture alpha chains, its abundance should not be given much weight. The J gene is TRBJ1-2, the V gene TRBV10-3; 7 bases are shared with TRBD1. This CDR3 contains 13 residues. The germline V gene encodes CDR1 ENHRY and CDR2 SYGVKD. The V and J ends lost 4 bases and 7 bases, in that order; junction bases with no gene match: 6. CDR3 nucleotide sequence: TGTGCCATCAGTGTCGGGGCAGGGGGTGGCTACACCTTC. Translation gives CAISVGAGGGYTF.

This clonotype was recorded at least ten times. The library was designed around alpha chains, so this beta chain is a stray read whose abundance carries little weight. The chain combines TRBV6-5 with TRBJ2-7, with 7 bases fitting TRBD2. The length of the CDR3 is 13 residues. Looked up from germline, CDR1 is MNHEY and CDR2 is SVGAGI. V was clipped by 2 bases and J by 3 bases; unmatched bases: 1. The CDR3 sequence: CASSYGGDYEQYF. The CDR3 DNA reads TGTGCCAGCAGTTACGGGGGGGACTACGAGCAGTACTTC.

A remark on this clonotype: Little can be read into the size of this beta chain, an off-target read in a library designed for alpha chains. The chain uses TRBV10-3 and TRBJ2-3, with 7 bases lining up with TRBD2. Germline V gene data show CDR1 as ENHRY and CDR2 as SYGVKD. Trimming cost V 8 bases and J 1 base; bases outside gene matches: 12. The CDR3 is made up of 16 amino acids. CDR3 DNA sequence: TGTGCCATCGCTTTAGCGGGTGGCGCTGGCACAGATACGCAGTATTTT. This sequence encodes CAIALAGGAGTDTQYF.

By sample fraction, this clonotype is medium-sized. The library was built for alpha chains, so this beta chain is an off-target read and its size means little. The gene calls are TRBV12-3 or TRBV12-4 and TRBJ2-1; 9 bases match TRBD2. The J segment lost 2 bases and the V segment lost 3 bases, leaving 2 bases of the junction unmatched. The length of the CDR3 is 15 residues. The CDR3 region is CASSLTSGAYNEQFF. The DNA for the CDR3 is TGTGCCAGCAGTTTGACTAGCGGCGCCTACAATGAGCAGTTCTTC.

This clonotype has at least ten counts. Little can be read into the size of this beta chain, an off-target read in a library designed for alpha chains. This sequence joins TRBV6-6 and TRBJ2-5; D is unclear. Per the germline V gene, CDR1 is MNHNY and CDR2 is SVGAGI (reference sequence). The length of the CDR3 is 12 residues. V was shortened by 6 bases and J by 7 bases, with 12 bases between the two germline ends. The CDR3 here is CASSYLDGTQYF. The CDR3, as DNA: TGTGCCAGCAGCTATCTAGATGGGACCCAGTACTTC.

This clonotype is medium-sized by share. Found in a library prepared for alpha chains, this beta chain is an off-target read, and its abundance has little meaning. This sequence joins TRBV7-6 and TRBJ2-1, with 8 bases fitting TRBD2. CDR1 is SGHVS and CDR2 is FNYEAQ in the germline V gene. The junction had 8 bases not matched to a gene; V was cut back by 1 base and J by 6 bases. The CDR3 runs to 16 residues. The CDR3 loop reads CASSLDVREAGNEQFF. The CDR3 nucleotides read TGTGCCAGCAGCTTAGATGTGCGGGAGGCTGGCAATGAGCAGTTCTTC.